This T cell receptor beta chain was captured by sequencing in a study of control samples from healthy donors and cancer patients. Repertoires were generated with immunoSEQ multiplex PCR, while TCRdb's copy carries only in-frame clones and drops some. The profile shows over 100,000 clones, roughly 84% of them singletons. The CDR3 is made up of 16 amino acids. The ends were cut back, 0 bases at V and 4 bases at J, with 16 bases in the middle. The germline CDR1 and CDR2 sequences are SNHLY and FYNNEI. This clone occurred a few times. Input material: blood. The chain combines TRBV2 with TRBJ2-7; the D gene is possibly TRBD1 (5 bases). The sequence came from a man aged 50 or older in good health. The CDR3 nucleotides are TGTGCCAGCAGTGAAGCGCTTTGGAGCAGGGCGTACGAGCAGTACTTC. Residues: CASSEALWSRAYEQYF.